What follows are 15 T cell receptor beta chains derived from one specimen sequenced in a study of cytomegalovirus exposure and HLA in healthy donors. PCR used 60 Vbeta primers and 13 Jbeta primers. TCRdb keeps only in-frame clones here, not all; method: immunoSEQ multiplex PCR. In the table there are 100,000 to 150,000 clones, 10% of which are singletons. The specimen sequenced was PBMCs. Every receptor here comes from a woman younger than 35 in good health and CMV-seropositive.

This clone turned up a few times. The V and J genes are TRBV2 and TRBJ1-2; 7 positions agree with TRBD1. CDR1 is SNHLY, CDR2 FYNNEI, per germline. J lost 7 bases, V lost 6 bases, and 5 bases had no gene match. The CDR3 runs 12 residues. CDR3 loop: CASSRQGGGYTF. The DNA for the CDR3 is TGTGCCAGCAGCCGACAGGGTGGTGGCTACACCTTC.

This chain uses TRBV18 with TRBJ1-1; 8 bases fit TRBD1. The CDR3 has 14 amino acids. Germline V gene data show CDR1 as KGHSH and CDR2 as LQKENI. The trim removed 2 bases at V and 3 bases at J, leaving 2 bases unmatched. In nucleotides, the CDR3 is TGTGCCAGCTCACCAGACAGGGGAGACACTGAAGCTTTCTTT. Its translation is CASSPDRGDTEAFF. Variable domain in full (rest from reference TRBV18 and TRBJ1-1): NAGVMQNPRHLVRRRGQEARLRCSPMKGHSHVYWYRQLPEEGLKFMVYLQKENIIDESGMPKERFSAEFPKEGPSILRIQQVVRGDSAAYFCASSPDRGDTEAFFGQGTRLTVV.

This chain uses TRBV5-6 with TRBJ2-3; 8 positions match TRBD2. The trim removed 1 base at V and 5 bases at J, leaving 6 bases unmatched. This CDR3 comprises 15 residues. Looked up from germline, CDR1 is SGHDT and CDR2 is YYEEEE. This CDR3 reads CASSLRGGVLDTQYF. The CDR3 DNA follows: TGTGCCAGCAGCTTGCGGGGGGGTGTACTAGATACGCAGTATTTT.

The table lists this clone with a few counts. This sequence joins TRBV28 and TRBJ2-3, with a weak D call TRBD2 (6 bases). Germline V CDR1 and CDR2: MDHEN, SYDVKM. CDR3 length: 16 residues. The V end was cut by 3 bases, the J end by 4 bases, with 17 bases between. In DNA form, the CDR3 reads TGTGCCAGCAGTTTTGGCGGGACCGCCAGGTCAGATACGCAGTATTTT. Protein product: CASSFGGTARSDTQYF.

The chain employs TRBV2 and TRBJ2-1; the D gene is possibly TRBD2 (6 bases). The CDR3 loop spans 15 amino acids. V was clipped by 11 bases and J by 6 bases, with 23 bases between them. Per the germline V gene, CDR1 is SNHLY and CDR2 is FYNNEI. The CDR3 sequence: CAGFSRDSVSNEQFF. The CDR3 region has the DNA TGTGCCGGATTTTCCCGGGACTCCGTTTCCAATGAGCAGTTCTTC.

This clone has only a few counts. This chain connects TRBV27 to TRBJ2-5, with 7 bases identical to TRBD1. This CDR3 has 13 amino acids. Germline loops: CDR1 MNHEY, CDR2 SMNVEV (reference sequence). The V segment lost 10 bases and the J segment 7 bases; nucleotides outside the gene matches: 12. The CDR3 here is CATRTGVGGTQYF. The CDR3, as DNA: TGTGCCACCAGAACAGGGGTAGGGGGGACCCAGTACTTC.

This rearrangement joins TRBV7-2 to TRBJ2-7; TRBD2 agrees at 9 bases. J gave up 2 bases and V 3 bases, and 5 bases lay outside the gene matches. From germline, CDR1 is SGHTA and CDR2 FQGNSA. The CDR3 totals 15 residues. The CDR3 region has the DNA TGTGCCAGCAGCTTGGTAGCGGGAGCCGCCTACGAGCAGTACTTC. This gives the protein CASSLVAGAAYEQYF.

This clone was detected only a few times. The V and J genes are TRBV30 and TRBJ2-7, with D perhaps matching TRBD2 (5 bases). The V gene's germline CDR1 is GTSNPN and CDR2 SVGIG (reference sequence). The CDR3 is 13 amino acids. Between the trimmed V and J ends, which lost 4 bases and 3 bases, there was a span of 13 bases. Here the CDR3 reads CAWKGDGHYEQYF. The CDR3 DNA reads as TGTGCCTGGAAGGGAGACGGGCACTACGAGCAGTACTTC. The full variable domain, its missing parts supplied by reference TRBV30 and TRBJ2-7, is SQTIHQWPATLVQPVGSPLSLECTVEGTSNPNLYWYRQAAGRGLQLLFYSVGIGQISSEVPQNLSASRPQDRQFILSSKKLLLSDSGFYLCAWKGDGHYEQYFGPGTRLTVT.

Remarks on this clone: At one end, the junction sequence differs from germline, possibly due to a read error. The chain carries TRBV11-3 and TRBJ1-1; D perhaps matches TRBD1 (5 bases). The germline gives CDR1 SGHNT, CDR2 YENEEA. CDR3 size: 16 residues. CDR3 sequence (DNA): TGTGCCAGCGGCTTTGGGCCCCGGGACTCTTCAACTGTAGCTTTCTTT. It encodes CASGFGPRDSSTVAFF.

V is TRBV27 and J is TRBJ2-2, with D perhaps TRBD1 (6 bases). V gave up 4 bases and J gave up 6 bases, with 30 bases separating them. The CDR3 has 20 residues. The V gene's germline CDR1 is MNHEY and CDR2 SMNVEV (reference sequence). This CDR3 is CASSSSLVVWAGETPGELFF. The CDR3 DNA reads TGTGCCAGCAGTTCCTCTCTAGTTGTGTGGGCAGGGGAGACCCCCGGGGAGCTGTTTTTT.

V and J are TRBV30 and TRBJ1-5; no clear D. The V end was cut by 2 bases, the J end by 1 base, with 15 bases between. This CDR3 comprises 16 residues. Germline lookup yields CDR1 GTSNPN and CDR2 SVGIG (reference sequence). The CDR3 loop is CAWSPPNAVSNQPQHF. The CDR3 bases are TGTGCCTGGAGTCCCCCGAATGCAGTAAGCAATCAGCCCCAGCATTTT.

There are a few counts of this clone. The chain has TRBV4-1 and TRBJ2-1; D not resolved. Germline V CDR1 and CDR2: MGHRA, YSYEKL. Between the trimmed V and J ends, which lost 4 bases and 9 bases, there was a span of 10 bases. This CDR3 contains 12 residues. The CDR3 sequence is CASSREVGEQFF. CDR3 coding DNA: TGCGCCAGCAGCCGCGAGGTAGGTGAGCAGTTCTTC.

This clone was observed a handful of times. V and J are TRBV5-4 and TRBJ2-7; the match to TRBD2 covers 11 bases. The CDR3 covers 16 residues. Trimming took 4 bases from V and 2 from J; bases not matched to a gene: 8. Germline CDR1 reads SGHNT; CDR2 reads YYREEE (reference sequence). In DNA, the CDR3 is TGTGCCAGCAGCGGGGGGACTAGCGGACTTCCCTACGAGCAGTACTTC. The encoded protein is CASSGGTSGLPYEQYF.

This clone was counted between two and nine times. The V and J genes are TRBV5-4 and TRBJ1-1; D gene uncertain. The CDR3 has 13 residues. V shed 1 base and J shed 4 bases, with 8 bases lying between them. Germline V gives CDR1 SGHNT, CDR2 YYREEE (reference sequence). The CDR3 spells CASSLNAVTEAFF. The DNA of the CDR3 is TGTGCCAGCAGCTTGAATGCAGTCACTGAAGCTTTCTTT.

A few counts support this clone. The CDR3 spells CASSRDSSEAFF. In DNA, the CDR3 is TGTGCCAGCAGCCGGGACAGCTCTGAAGCTTTCTTT. The rearrangement uses TRBV5-4 and TRBJ1-1, with TRBD1 matching over 7 bases. V lost 4 bases, J lost 6 bases, and 3 bases stayed unmatched. This CDR3 comprises 12 residues. The V gene's germline CDR1 is SGHNT and CDR2 YYREEE (reference sequence).